This T cell receptor (beta chain) originates from a study of cytomegalovirus exposure and HLA in healthy donors. The study, taken as a whole, reports: DRB1 had the most TCR associations and HLA-C the fewest, a later analysis found, with rates varying by HLA locus.

Primers: 60 Vbeta forward and 13 Jbeta reverse. Data came from immunoSEQ multiplex PCR; TCRdb stores just in-frame clones and leaves some out. The table lists hundreds of thousands of clones, 55% to 75% of them singletons. Nominally healthy donors provided the samples, though records likely missed some immune exposures. In the case of this clone: Its antigen is not known.

The CDR3 length is 17 residues. V trimming: 5 bases; J trimming: 4 bases; junction bases outside the gene matches: 14. The germline CDR1 and CDR2 sequences are SGHDN and FVKESK. The sequenced sample consisted of PBMCs. The chain recombines TRBV14 with TRBJ2-7; TRBD1 agrees at 10 bases. The clonotype comes from a man aged 35 to 55 in good health and CMV-seropositive. The DNA for the CDR3 is TGTGCCAGCAGCATGGGAAAGGGGACAGGGGTATTGTACGAGCAGTACTTC. Residues: CASSMGKGTGVLYEQYF.